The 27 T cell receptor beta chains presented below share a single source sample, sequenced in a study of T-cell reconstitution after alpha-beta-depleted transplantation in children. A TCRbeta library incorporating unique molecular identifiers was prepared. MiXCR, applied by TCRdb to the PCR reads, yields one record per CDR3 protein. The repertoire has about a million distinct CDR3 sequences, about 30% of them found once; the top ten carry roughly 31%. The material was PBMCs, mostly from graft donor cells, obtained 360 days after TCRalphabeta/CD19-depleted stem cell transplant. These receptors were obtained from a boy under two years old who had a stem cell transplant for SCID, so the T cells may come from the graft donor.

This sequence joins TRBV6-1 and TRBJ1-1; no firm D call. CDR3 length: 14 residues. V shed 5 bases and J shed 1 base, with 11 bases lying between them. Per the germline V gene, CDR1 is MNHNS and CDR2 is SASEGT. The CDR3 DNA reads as TGTGCCAGCAGTCCCCCCCTCACGAACACTGAAGCTTTCTTT. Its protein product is CASSPPLTNTEAFF.

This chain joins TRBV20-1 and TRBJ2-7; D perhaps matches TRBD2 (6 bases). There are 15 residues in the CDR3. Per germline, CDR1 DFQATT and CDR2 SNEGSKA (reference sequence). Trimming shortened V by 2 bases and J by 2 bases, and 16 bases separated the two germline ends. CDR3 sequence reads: CSARHTGTSAYEQYF. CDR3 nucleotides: TGCAGTGCTAGACACACCGGGACTTCTGCCTACGAGCAGTACTTC.

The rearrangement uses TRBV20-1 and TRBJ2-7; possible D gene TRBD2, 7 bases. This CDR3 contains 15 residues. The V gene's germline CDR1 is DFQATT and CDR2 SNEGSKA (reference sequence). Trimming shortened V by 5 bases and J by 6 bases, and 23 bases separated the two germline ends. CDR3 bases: TGCAGTGCTTTAAAGGGGGGGGGCCCGCGCGGCGAGCAGTACTTC. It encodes CSALKGGGPRGEQYF.

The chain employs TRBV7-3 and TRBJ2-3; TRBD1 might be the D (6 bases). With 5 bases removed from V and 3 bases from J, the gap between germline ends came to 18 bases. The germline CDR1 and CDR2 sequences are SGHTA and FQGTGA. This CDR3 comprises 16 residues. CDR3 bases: TGTGCCAGCAGCGCCCAACCGGGACACGGGACAGATACGCAGTATTTT. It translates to CASSAQPGHGTDTQYF.

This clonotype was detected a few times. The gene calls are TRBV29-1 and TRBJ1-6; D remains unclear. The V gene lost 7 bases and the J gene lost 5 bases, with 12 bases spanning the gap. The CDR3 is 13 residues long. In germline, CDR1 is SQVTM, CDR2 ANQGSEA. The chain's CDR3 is CSAQSVDNSPLHF. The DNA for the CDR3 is TGCAGCGCCCAAAGCGTGGATAATTCACCCCTCCACTTT.

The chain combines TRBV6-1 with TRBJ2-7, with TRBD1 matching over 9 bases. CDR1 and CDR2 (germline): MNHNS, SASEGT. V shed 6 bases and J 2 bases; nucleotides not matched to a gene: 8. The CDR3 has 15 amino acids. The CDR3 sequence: CASSRGQGPTYEQYF. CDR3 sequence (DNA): TGTGCCAGCAGCCGAGGACAGGGGCCCACCTACGAGCAGTACTTC.

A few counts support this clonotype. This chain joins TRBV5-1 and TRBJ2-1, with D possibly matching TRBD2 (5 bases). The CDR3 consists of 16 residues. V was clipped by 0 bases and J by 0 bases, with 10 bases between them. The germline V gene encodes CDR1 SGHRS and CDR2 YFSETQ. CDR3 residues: CASSLAPGSSYNEQFF. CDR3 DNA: TGCGCCAGCAGCTTGGCCCCGGGGAGCTCCTACAATGAGCAGTTCTTC. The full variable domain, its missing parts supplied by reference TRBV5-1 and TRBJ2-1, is KAGVTQTPRYLIKTRGQQVTLSCSPISGHRSVSWYQQTPGQGLQFLFEYFSETQRNKGNFPGRFSGRQFSNSRSEMNVSTLELGDSALYLCASSLAPGSSYNEQFFGPGTRLTVL.

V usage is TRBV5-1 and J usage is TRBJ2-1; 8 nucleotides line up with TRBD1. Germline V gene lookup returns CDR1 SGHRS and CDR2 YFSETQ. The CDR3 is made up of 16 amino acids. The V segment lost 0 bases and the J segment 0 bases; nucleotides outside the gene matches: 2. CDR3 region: CASSLVTGGSYNEQFF. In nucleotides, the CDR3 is TGCGCCAGCAGCTTGGTAACAGGGGGCTCCTACAATGAGCAGTTCTTC. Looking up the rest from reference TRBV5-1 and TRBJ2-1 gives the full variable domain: KAGVTQTPRYLIKTRGQQVTLSCSPISGHRSVSWYQQTPGQGLQFLFEYFSETQRNKGNFPGRFSGRQFSNSRSEMNVSTLELGDSALYLCASSLVTGGSYNEQFFGPGTRLTVL.

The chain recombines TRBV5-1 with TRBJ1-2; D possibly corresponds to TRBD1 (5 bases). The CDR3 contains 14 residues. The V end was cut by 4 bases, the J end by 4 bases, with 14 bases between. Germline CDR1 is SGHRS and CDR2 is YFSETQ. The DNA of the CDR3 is TGCGCCAGCAGCGTTGGACAACGGCCCTATGGCTACACCTTC. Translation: CASSVGQRPYGYTF.

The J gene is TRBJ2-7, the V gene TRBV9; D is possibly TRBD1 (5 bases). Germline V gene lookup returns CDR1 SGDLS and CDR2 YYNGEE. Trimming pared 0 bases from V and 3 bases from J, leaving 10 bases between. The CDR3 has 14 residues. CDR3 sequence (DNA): TGTGCCAGCAGCGTAGAGGGGAAGGGCTACGAGCAGTACTTC. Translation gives CASSVEGKGYEQYF.

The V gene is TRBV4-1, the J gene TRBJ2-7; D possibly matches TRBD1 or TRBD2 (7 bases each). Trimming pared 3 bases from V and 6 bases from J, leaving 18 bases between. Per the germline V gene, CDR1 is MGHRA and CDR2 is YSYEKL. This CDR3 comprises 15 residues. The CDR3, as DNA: TGCGCCAGCAGCCACCTTTCAGGGGGGGGCTTCGAGCAGTACTTC. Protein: CASSHLSGGGFEQYF.

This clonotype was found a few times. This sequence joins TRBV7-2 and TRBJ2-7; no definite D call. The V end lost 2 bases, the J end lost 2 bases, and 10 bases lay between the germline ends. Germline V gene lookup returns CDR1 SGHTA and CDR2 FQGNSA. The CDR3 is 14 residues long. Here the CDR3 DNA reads TGTGCCAGCAGCTTATGGGGTAACACCTACGAGCAGTACTTC. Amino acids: CASSLWGNTYEQYF.

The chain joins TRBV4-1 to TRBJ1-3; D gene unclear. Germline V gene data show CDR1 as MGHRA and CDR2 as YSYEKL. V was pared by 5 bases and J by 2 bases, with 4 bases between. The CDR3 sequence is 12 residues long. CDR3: CASSDTGNTIYF. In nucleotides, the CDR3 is TGCGCCAGCAGCGATACTGGAAACACCATATATTTT.

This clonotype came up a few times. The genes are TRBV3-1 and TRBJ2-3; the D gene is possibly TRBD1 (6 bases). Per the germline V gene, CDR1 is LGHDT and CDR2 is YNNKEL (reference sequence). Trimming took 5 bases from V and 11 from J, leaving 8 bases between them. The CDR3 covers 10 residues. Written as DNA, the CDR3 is TGTGCCAGCAGCGGGACAAGGCAGTATTTT. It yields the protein CASSGTRQYF.

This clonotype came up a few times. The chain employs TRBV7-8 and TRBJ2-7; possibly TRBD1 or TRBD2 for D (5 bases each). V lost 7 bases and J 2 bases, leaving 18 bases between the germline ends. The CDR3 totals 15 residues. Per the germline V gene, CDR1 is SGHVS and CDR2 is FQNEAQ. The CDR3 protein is CASTMRRRGPYEQYF. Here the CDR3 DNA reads TGTGCCAGCACCATGCGACGAAGGGGACCCTACGAGCAGTACTTC.

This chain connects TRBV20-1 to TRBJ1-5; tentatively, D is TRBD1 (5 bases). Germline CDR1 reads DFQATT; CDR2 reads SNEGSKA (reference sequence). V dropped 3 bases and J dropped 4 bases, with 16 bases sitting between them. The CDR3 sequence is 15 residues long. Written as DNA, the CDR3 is TGCAGTGCTAGGAAGGGGTCCCTTGATAATCAGCCCCAGCATTTT. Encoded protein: CSARKGSLDNQPQHF.

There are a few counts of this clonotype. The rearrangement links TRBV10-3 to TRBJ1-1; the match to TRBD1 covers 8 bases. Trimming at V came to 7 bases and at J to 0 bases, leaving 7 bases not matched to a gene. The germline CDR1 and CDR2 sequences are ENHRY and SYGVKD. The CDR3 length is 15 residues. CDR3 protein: CAIKEWGQVNTEAFF. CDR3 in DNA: TGTGCCATCAAGGAGTGGGGACAGGTGAACACTGAAGCTTTCTTT.

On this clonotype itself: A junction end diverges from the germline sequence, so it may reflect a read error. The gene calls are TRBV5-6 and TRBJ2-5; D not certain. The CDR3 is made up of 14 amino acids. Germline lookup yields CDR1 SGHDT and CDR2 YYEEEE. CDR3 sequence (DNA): TGTCCCAGCAGCTTGGCACCCAGTCAAGAGACCCAGTACTTC. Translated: CPSSLAPSQETQYF. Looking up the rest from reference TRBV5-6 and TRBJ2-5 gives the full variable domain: DAGVTQSPTHLIKTRGQQVTLRCSPKSGHDTVSWYQQALGQGPQFIFQYYEEEERQRGNFPDRFSGHQFPNYSSELNVNALLLGDSALYLCPSSLAPSQETQYFGPGTRLLVL.

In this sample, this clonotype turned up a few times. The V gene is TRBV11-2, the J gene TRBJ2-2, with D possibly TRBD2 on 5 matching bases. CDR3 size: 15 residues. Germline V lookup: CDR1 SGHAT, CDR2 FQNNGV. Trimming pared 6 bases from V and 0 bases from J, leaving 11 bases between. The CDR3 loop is CASSFGLTNTGELFF. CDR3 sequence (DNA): TGTGCCAGCAGTTTTGGACTTACGAACACCGGGGAGCTGTTTTTT.

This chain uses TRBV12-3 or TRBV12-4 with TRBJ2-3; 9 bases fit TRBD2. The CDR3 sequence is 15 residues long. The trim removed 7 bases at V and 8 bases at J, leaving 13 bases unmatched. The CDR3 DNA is TGTGCCAGCAATCCAGGCTGGGGACTAGCTGGTACGCAGTATTTT. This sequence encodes CASNPGWGLAGTQYF.

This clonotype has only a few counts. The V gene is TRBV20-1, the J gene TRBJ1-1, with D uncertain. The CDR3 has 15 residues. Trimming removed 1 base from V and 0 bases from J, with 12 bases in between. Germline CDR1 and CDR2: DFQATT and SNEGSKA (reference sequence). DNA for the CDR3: TGCAGTGCTAGAGCCCCCCCAGGTGTGAACACTGAAGCTTTCTTT. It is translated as CSARAPPGVNTEAFF.

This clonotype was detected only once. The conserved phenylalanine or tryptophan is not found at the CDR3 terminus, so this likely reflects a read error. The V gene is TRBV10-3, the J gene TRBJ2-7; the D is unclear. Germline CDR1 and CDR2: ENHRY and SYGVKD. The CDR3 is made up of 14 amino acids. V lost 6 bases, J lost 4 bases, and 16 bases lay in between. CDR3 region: CAIRDSTATYEQYL. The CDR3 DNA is TGTGCCATCAGAGATAGTACAGCGACTTACGAGCAGTACCTC.

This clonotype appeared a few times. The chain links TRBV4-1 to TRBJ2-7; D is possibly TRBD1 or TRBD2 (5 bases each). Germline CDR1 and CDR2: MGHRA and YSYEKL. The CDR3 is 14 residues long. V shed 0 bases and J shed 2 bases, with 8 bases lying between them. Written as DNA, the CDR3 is TGCGCCAGCAGCCAAGATGGGGGACCCTACGAGCAGTACTTC. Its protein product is CASSQDGGPYEQYF.

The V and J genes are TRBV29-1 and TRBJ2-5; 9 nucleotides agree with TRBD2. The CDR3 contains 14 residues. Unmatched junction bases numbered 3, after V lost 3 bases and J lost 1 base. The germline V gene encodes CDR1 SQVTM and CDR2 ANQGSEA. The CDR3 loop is CSVEVAGAQETQYF. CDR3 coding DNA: TGCAGCGTTGAGGTAGCGGGGGCCCAAGAGACCCAGTACTTC.

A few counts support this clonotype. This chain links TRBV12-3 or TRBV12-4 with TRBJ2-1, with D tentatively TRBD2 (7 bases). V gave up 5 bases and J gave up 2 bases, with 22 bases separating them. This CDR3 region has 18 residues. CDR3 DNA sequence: TGTGCCAGCAGTGGCGGGACTATTCGGCGGGGGCCCTACAATGAGCAGTTCTTC. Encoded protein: CASSGGTIRRGPYNEQFF.

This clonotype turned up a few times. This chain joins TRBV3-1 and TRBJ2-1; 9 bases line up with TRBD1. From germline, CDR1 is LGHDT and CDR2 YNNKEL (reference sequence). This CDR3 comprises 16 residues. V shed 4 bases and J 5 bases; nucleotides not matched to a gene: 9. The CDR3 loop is CASSPKPGQGHNEQFF. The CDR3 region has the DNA TGTGCCAGCAGCCCAAAGCCGGGACAGGGCCACAATGAGCAGTTCTTC.

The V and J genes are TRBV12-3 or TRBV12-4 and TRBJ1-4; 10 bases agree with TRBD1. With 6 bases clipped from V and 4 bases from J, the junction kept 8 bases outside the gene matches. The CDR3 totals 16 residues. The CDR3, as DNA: TGTGCCAGCAGCCATCGACAGGGGGCTAATAATGAAAAACTGTTTTTT. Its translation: CASSHRQGANNEKLFF.